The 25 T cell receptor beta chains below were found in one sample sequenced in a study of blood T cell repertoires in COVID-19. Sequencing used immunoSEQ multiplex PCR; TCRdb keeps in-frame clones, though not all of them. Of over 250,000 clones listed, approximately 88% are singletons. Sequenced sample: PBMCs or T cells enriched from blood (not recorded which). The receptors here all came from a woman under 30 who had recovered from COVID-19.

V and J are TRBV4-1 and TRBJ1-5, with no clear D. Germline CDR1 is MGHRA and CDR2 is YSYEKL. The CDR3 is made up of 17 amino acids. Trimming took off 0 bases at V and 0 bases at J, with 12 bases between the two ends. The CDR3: CASSQELSDYSNQPQHF. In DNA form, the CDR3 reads TGCGCCAGCAGCCAAGAATTATCAGATTATAGCAATCAGCCCCAGCATTTT.

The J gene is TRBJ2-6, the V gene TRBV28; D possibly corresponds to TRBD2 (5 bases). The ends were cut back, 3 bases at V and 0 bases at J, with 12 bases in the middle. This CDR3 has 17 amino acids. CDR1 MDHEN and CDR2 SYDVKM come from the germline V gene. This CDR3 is CASSLRVKSSGANVLTF. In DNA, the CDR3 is TGTGCCAGCAGTTTGCGGGTCAAAAGCTCTGGGGCCAACGTCCTGACTTTC. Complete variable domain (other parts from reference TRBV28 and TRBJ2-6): DVKVTQSSRYLVKRTGEKVFLECVQDMDHENMFWYRQDPGLGLRLIYFSYDVKMKEKGDIPEGYSVSREKKERFSLILESASTNQTSMYLCASSLRVKSSGANVLTFGAGSRLTVL.

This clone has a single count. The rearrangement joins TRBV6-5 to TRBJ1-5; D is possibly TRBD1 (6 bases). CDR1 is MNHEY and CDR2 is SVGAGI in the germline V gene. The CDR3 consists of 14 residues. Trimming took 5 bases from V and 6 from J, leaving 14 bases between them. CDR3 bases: TGTGCCAGCAGTCACGAGGGGGTAGTTCAGCCCCAGCATTTT. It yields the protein CASSHEGVVQPQHF.

The CDR3 loop reads CASSLNLPLTGDYGYTF. The CDR3, as DNA: TGCGCCAGCAGCTTAAACCTACCCCTGACTGGCGACTATGGCTACACCTTC. This sequence joins TRBV5-1 and TRBJ1-2; D remains unclear. Germline V CDR1 and CDR2: SGHRS, YFSETQ. The CDR3 is 17 amino acids. V lost 2 bases, J lost 3 bases, and 20 bases lay in between.

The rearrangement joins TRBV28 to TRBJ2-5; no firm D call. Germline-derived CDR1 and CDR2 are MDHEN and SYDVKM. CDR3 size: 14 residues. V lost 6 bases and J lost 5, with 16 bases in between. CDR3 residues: CASSHPTLPETQYF. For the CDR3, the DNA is TGTGCCAGCAGCCACCCTACCTTGCCGGAGACCCAGTACTTC.

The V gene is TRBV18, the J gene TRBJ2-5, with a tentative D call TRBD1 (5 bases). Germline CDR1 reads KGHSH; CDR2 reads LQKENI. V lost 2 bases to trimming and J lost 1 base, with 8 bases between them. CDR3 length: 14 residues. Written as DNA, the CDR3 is TGTGCCAGCTCACCAGGGGCAGGCCAAGAGACCCAGTACTTC. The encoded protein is CASSPGAGQETQYF. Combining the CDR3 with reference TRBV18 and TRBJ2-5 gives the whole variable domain NAGVMQNPRHLVRRRGQEARLRCSPMKGHSHVYWYRQLPEEGLKFMVYLQKENIIDESGMPKERFSAEFPKEGPSILRIQQVVRGDSAAYFCASSPGAGQETQYFGPGTRLLVL.

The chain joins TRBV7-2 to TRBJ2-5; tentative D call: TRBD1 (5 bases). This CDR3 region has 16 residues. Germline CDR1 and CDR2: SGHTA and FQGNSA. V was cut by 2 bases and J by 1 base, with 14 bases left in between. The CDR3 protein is CASSLWAGSGQETQYF. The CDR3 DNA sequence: TGTGCCAGCAGCTTATGGGCAGGGTCGGGCCAAGAGACCCAGTACTTC.

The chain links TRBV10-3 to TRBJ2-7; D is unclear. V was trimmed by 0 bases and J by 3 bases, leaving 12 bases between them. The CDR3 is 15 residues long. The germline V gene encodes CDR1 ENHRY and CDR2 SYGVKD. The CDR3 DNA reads TGTGCCATCAGTGAGTCGGGCAGCCGGCGCTACGAGCAGTACTTC. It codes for CAISESGSRRYEQYF.

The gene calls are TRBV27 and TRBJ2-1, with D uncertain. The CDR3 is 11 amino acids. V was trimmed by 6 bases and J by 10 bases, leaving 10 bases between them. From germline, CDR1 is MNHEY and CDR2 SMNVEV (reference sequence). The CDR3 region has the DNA TGTGCCAGCAGATTTCCCCCGGAGCAGTTCTTC. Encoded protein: CASRFPPEQFF.

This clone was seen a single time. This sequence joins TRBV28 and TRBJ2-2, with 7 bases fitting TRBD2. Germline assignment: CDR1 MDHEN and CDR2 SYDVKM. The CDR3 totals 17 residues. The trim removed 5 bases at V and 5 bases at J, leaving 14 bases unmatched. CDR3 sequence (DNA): TGTGCCAGCAGTCCTTCCGGGGGGATAAGGGTTACCGGGGAGCTGTTTTTT. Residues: CASSPSGGIRVTGELFF. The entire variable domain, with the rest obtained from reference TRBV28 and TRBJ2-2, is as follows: DVKVTQSSRYLVKRTGEKVFLECVQDMDHENMFWYRQDPGLGLRLIYFSYDVKMKEKGDIPEGYSVSREKKERFSLILESASTNQTSMYLCASSPSGGIRVTGELFFGEGSRLTVL.

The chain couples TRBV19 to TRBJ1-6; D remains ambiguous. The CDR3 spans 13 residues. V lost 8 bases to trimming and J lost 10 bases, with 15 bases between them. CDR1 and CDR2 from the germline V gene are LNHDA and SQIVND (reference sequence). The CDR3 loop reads CASGAMASSPLHF. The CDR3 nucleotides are TGTGCCAGTGGAGCAATGGCATCATCACCCCTCCACTTT.

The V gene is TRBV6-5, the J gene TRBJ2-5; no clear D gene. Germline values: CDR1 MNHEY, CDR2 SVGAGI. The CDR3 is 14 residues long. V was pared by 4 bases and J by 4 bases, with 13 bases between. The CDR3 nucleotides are TGTGCCAGCAGTTCGTCTGACCCGGGAGAGACCCAGTACTTC. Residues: CASSSSDPGETQYF.

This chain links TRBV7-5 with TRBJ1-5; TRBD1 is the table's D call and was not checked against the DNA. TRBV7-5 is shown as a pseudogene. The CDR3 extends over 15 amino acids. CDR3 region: CARIIVGQGWKPQHF. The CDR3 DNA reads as TGTGCCAGAATAATAGTAGGCCAGGGGTGGAAGCCCCAGCATTTT.

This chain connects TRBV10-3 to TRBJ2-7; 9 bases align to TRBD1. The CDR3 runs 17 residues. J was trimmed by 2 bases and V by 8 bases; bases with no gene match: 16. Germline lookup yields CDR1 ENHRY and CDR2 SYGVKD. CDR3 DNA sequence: TGTGCCATCGCCAGGGGACAGGGCTCTCCCCCTACCTACGAGCAGTACTTC. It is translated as CAIARGQGSPPTYEQYF.

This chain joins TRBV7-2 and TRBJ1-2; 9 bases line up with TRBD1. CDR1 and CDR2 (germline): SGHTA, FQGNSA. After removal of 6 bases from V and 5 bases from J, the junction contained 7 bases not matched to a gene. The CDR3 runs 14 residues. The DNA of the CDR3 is TGTGCCAGCAGACCAGGGACAGGGTTTTATGGCTACACCTTC. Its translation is CASRPGTGFYGYTF.

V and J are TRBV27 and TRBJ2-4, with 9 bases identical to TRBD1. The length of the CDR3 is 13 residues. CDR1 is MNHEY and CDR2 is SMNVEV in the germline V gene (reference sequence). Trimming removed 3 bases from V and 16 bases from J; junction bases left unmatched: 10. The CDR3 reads CASSFDHRGRSYF. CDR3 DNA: TGTGCCAGCAGTTTCGATCACAGGGGGCGAAGTTACTTC.

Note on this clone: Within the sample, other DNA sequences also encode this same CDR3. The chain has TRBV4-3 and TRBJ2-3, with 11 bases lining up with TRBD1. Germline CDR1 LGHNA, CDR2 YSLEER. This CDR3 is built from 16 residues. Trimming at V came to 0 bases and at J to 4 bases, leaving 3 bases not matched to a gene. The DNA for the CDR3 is TGCGCCAGCAGCCAAGATCGGGGACAGGGGGCAGATACGCAGTATTTT. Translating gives CASSQDRGQGADTQYF.

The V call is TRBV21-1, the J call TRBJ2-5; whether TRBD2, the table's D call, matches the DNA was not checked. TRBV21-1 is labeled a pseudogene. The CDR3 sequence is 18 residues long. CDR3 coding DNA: TGTGCCAGCAGCAAAGAAGGCCCAAGCGGGCCCCTCCAAGAGACCCAGTACTTC. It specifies CASSKEGPSGPLQETQYF.

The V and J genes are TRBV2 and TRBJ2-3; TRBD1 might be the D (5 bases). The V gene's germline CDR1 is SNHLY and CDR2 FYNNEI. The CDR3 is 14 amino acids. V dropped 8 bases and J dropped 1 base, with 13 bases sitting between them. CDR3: CASSPGYRTDTQYF. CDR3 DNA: TGTGCCAGCTCCCCAGGGTACCGCACAGATACGCAGTATTTT.

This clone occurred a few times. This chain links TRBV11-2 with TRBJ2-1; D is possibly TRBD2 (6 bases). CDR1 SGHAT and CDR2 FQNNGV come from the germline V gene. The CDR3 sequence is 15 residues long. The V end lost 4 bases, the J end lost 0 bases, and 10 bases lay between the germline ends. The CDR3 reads CASSSAGSSYNEQFF. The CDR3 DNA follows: TGTGCCAGCAGCTCCGCGGGGAGCTCCTACAATGAGCAGTTCTTC.

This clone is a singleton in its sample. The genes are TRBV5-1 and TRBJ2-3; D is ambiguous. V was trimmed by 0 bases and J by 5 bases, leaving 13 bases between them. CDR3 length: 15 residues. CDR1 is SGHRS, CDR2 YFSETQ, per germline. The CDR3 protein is CASSLAGPRKDTQYF. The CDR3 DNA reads TGCGCCAGCAGCTTGGCCGGCCCTAGGAAAGATACGCAGTATTTT.

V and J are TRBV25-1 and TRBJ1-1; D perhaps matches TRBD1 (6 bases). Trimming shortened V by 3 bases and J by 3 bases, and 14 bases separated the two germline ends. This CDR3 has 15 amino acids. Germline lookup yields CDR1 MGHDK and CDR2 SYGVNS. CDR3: CASSDWTVSYTEAFF. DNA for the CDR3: TGTGCCAGCAGTGACTGGACAGTAAGCTACACTGAAGCTTTCTTT.

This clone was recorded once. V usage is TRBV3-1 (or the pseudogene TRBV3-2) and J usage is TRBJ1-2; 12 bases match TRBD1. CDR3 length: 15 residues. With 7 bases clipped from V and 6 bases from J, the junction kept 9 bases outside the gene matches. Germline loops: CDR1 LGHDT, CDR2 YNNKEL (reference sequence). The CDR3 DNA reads TGTGCCAGCAACACTCCCGGGACAGGGGGCCATGGCTACACCTTC. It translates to CASNTPGTGGHGYTF.

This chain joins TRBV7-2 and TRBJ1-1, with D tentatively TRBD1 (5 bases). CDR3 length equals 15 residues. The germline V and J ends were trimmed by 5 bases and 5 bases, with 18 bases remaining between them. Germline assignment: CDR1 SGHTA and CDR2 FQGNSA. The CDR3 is CASSGSAGGKTEAFF. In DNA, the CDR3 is TGTGCCAGCAGCGGGTCGGCGGGGGGGAAGACTGAAGCTTTCTTT.

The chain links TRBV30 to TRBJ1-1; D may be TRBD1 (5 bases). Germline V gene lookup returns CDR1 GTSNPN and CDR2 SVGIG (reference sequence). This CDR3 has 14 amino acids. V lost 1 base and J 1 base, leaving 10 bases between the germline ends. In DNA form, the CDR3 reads TGTGCCTGGAGTGCAGGGCGAGAGAACACTGAAGCTTTCTTT. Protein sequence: CAWSAGRENTEAFF.